A single sample gave rise to the 2 T cell receptor beta chains below, sequenced in a study of T cell repertoires in cytomegalovirus infection (dated by TCRdb to about 2019). Instrument on record: Illumina HiSeq 1500. Using fastp at Q25 and MiXCR, TCRdb reprocessed the public reads and kept productive beta chains. Rows are unified per CDR3 protein, each entry keeping the most common DNA and genes. In this sample the table shows 400,000 to 550,000 distinct CDR3 sequences, about 11% of which occur a single time. The ten most abundant clones make up roughly 10% of the sample. Sequences were obtained from PBMCs. All receptors come from a human donor in good health (CMV status not recorded). Some clones in this sample may be carry-over from other donors' samples.

This clonotype was counted at least ten times. The rearrangement links TRBV7-8 to TRBJ2-7; weak D call: TRBD1 (6 bases). The V gene lost 5 bases and the J gene lost 5 bases, with 16 bases spanning the gap. The CDR3 runs to 14 residues. In germline, CDR1 is SGHVS, CDR2 FQNEAQ. The CDR3 region is CASSRGQGLDEQYF. The CDR3 region has the DNA TGTGCCAGCAGCCGTGGCCAGGGGCTGGACGAGCAGTACTTC.

This clonotype has a count of ten or more. The CDR3 DNA follows: TGTGCCAGCAGCGCTGGACAAGACTATAATTCACCCCTCCACTTT. This codes for CASSAGQDYNSPLHF. The chain carries TRBV7-3 and TRBJ1-6; TRBD1 is a possible D gene (5 bases). CDR3 size: 15 residues. Trimming left V 5 bases short and J 3 bases short, with 11 bases between. Germline V gene sequence: CDR1 SGHTA, CDR2 FQGTGA. Full variable domain (outside the CDR3, taken from reference TRBV7-3 and TRBJ1-6): GAGVSQTPSNKVTEKGKYVELRCDPISGHTALYWYRQSLGQGPEFLIYFQGTGAADDSGLPNDRFFAVRPEGSVSTLKIQRTERGDSAVYLCASSAGQDYNSPLHFGNGTRLTVT.